Following are 16 T cell receptor beta chains from one sample sequenced in a study of blood T cell repertoires in COVID-19. Here immunoSEQ multiplex PCR was the method, and the copy in TCRdb shows in-frame clones only, minus some. The table records around 140,000 clones, over 70% of them present only once. Sequencing was carried out using PBMCs or T cells enriched from blood (not recorded which). These receptors all stem from a man aged 50 to 59 in a cohort exposed to, infected with or recovered from COVID-19 (not recorded which).

This clone was detected only once. The chain is built from TRBV11-2 and TRBJ2-5; D might be TRBD2 (6 bases). V was pared by 4 bases and J by 5 bases, with 14 bases between. The CDR3 totals 14 residues. Germline V gives CDR1 SGHAT, CDR2 FQNNGV. The CDR3 loop is CASSWRSGGETQYF. CDR3 sequence (DNA): TGTGCCAGCAGCTGGAGATCCGGAGGGGAGACCCAGTACTTC.

This chain links TRBV11-2 with TRBJ2-7; 10 bases match TRBD1. V lost 1 base and J lost 3; bases outside the gene matches: 3. The germline V gene has CDR1 SGHAT and CDR2 FQNNGV. This CDR3 is 15 amino acids long. CDR3 DNA sequence: TGTGCCAGCAGCTTAGGGACAGGGGGGATCTACGAGCAGTACTTC. Residues: CASSLGTGGIYEQYF.

The V gene is TRBV2, the J gene TRBJ2-3, with TRBD1 matching over 7 bases. Germline CDR1 SNHLY, CDR2 FYNNEI. Trimming removed 10 bases from V and 5 bases from J; junction bases left unmatched: 3. The CDR3 consists of 11 residues. The CDR3 spells CATRQGDTQYF. The CDR3 DNA follows: TGTGCCACTAGACAGGGAGATACGCAGTATTTT. Supplemented by reference TRBV2 and TRBJ2-3, the full variable domain reads EPEVTQTPSHQVTQMGQEVILRCVPISNHLYFYWYRQILGQKVEFLVSFYNNEISEKSEIFDDQFSVERPDGSNFTLKIRSTKLEDSAMYFCATRQGDTQYFGPGTRLTVL.

By share of the sample, this clone is medium-sized. This chain links TRBV5-6 with TRBJ1-5, with D perhaps TRBD1 (6 bases). The V gene's germline CDR1 is SGHDT and CDR2 YYEEEE. Trimming removed 6 bases from V and 5 bases from J, with 18 bases in between. The CDR3 spans 15 residues. The CDR3 here is CASTQFGQSYQPQHF. The CDR3, as DNA: TGTGCCAGCACCCAATTTGGACAGTCTTATCAGCCCCAGCATTTT.

This chain connects TRBV5-1 to TRBJ1-6; 9 nucleotides line up with TRBD1. CDR1 is SGHRS, CDR2 YFSETQ, per germline. The CDR3 has 16 amino acids. The V and J ends lost 4 bases and 7 bases, in that order; junction bases with no gene match: 9. CDR3 region: CASSRAGQGANSPLHF. The CDR3 DNA reads as TGCGCCAGCAGCCGCGCGGGACAGGGAGCCAATTCACCCCTCCACTTT.

The V and J genes are TRBV7-6 and TRBJ2-1, with TRBD1 as a possible D gene (6 bases). The CDR3 sequence is 15 residues long. Per germline, CDR1 SGHVS and CDR2 FNYEAQ. Trimming took 5 bases from V and 3 from J, leaving 14 bases between them. This CDR3 is CASSPTRTDYNEQFF. Written as DNA, the CDR3 is TGTGCCAGCAGCCCCACCCGGACAGACTACAATGAGCAGTTCTTC.

This clone was recorded once. The rearrangement joins TRBV24-1 to TRBJ1-5; D is unclear. The CDR3 totals 14 residues. Germline CDR1 is KGHDR and CDR2 is SFDVKD. The ends were cut back, 1 base at V and 1 base at J, with 4 bases in the middle. The CDR3 sequence: CATSDFRSNQPQHF. The CDR3 region has the DNA TGTGCCACCAGTGATTTCCGGAGCAATCAGCCCCAGCATTTT.

This clone was found once. V is TRBV6-5 and J is TRBJ1-1, with unresolved D. The germline V and J ends were trimmed by 5 bases and 0 bases, with 10 bases remaining between them. This CDR3 spans 14 amino acids. Germline loops: CDR1 MNHEY, CDR2 SVGAGI. In DNA form, the CDR3 reads TGTGCCAGCAGTACATTAACCTTGAACACTGAAGCTTTCTTT. As protein: CASSTLTLNTEAFF.

A single count supports this clone. CDR3 DNA sequence: TGCGCCAGCAGCTTGGACGGGGGGAGCCAGTACTTC. Translated, it gives CASSLDGGSQYF. This chain connects TRBV5-1 to TRBJ2-4; 7 bases align to TRBD2. CDR1 is SGHRS and CDR2 is YFSETQ in the germline V gene. The CDR3 is 12 amino acids. V shed 0 bases, J shed 13 bases, and the junction held 4 bases outside the gene matches.

This clone was seen only once. V and J are TRBV15 and TRBJ1-3, with a tentative D call TRBD1 (6 bases). Germline V CDR1 and CDR2: LNHNV, YYDKDF (reference sequence). The CDR3 contains 13 residues. Trimming removed 5 bases at V and 8 bases at J, with 13 bases between. The CDR3 sequence is CATSQGRGDTIYF. The CDR3 nucleotides read TGTGCCACCAGCCAGGGGAGGGGAGACACCATATATTTT.

CDR3: CASSLGLMNTEAFF. The CDR3 nucleotides read TGTGCCAGCAGCTTGGGACTGATGAACACTGAAGCTTTCTTT. The chain uses TRBV5-6 and TRBJ1-1; D is uncertain. Germline V gene sequence: CDR1 SGHDT, CDR2 YYEEEE. The CDR3 runs 14 residues. V was shortened by 0 bases and J by 0 bases, with 6 bases between the two germline ends.

The V and J genes are TRBV3-1 (or the pseudogene TRBV3-2) and TRBJ1-4; the D gene is possibly TRBD1 (5 bases). The CDR3 is 15 residues long. Trimming took off 0 bases at V and 8 bases at J, with 13 bases between the two ends. CDR1 is LGHDT and CDR2 is YNNKEL in the germline V gene (reference sequence). This CDR3 reads CASSQDRAGPEKLFF. CDR3 bases: TGTGCCAGCAGCCAAGATAGGGCAGGGCCCGAAAAACTGTTTTTT.

The chain is built from TRBV6-1 and TRBJ1-1; D is perhaps TRBD1 (5 bases). This CDR3 comprises 13 residues. Trimming took 2 bases from V and 10 from J, leaving 14 bases between them. Per germline, CDR1 MNHNS and CDR2 SASEGT. CDR3 region: CASSEPEGLRAFF. In DNA, the CDR3 is TGTGCCAGCAGTGAACCTGAGGGACTTCGAGCTTTCTTT.

The rearrangement joins TRBV20-1 to TRBJ1-4; D is ambiguous. Trimming took 6 bases from V and 10 from J, leaving 3 bases between them. Germline CDR1 and CDR2: DFQATT and SNEGSKA (reference sequence). The CDR3 length is 8 residues. The CDR3 DNA follows: TGCAGTGCCGGAAAACTGTTTTTT. This encodes CSAGKLFF.

The CDR3 loop is CASSIAIGYEQYF. Written as DNA, the CDR3 is TGTGCCAGCTCAATCGCTATCGGCTACGAGCAGTACTTC. The J gene is TRBJ2-7, the V gene TRBV18; unclear D gene. The V gene lost 5 bases and the J gene lost 3 bases, with 11 bases spanning the gap. Germline V gene sequence: CDR1 KGHSH, CDR2 LQKENI. The CDR3 loop spans 13 amino acids.

The chain uses TRBV2 and TRBJ1-5; no definite D call. Germline CDR1 reads SNHLY; CDR2 reads FYNNEI. Trimming took off 3 bases at V and 3 bases at J, with 12 bases between the two ends. The CDR3 totals 15 residues. CDR3 DNA: TGTGCCAGCAGTGATTCCGGAGGGAACAATCAGCCCCAGCATTTT. Translating gives CASSDSGGNNQPQHF.